This T cell receptor (beta chain) was identified in a study of T cell responses to AZD1222 COVID-19 vaccine. General study points: Of spike-specific TCRs, nearly half reportedly target regions left unmutated in variants.

A word on this clone: Its antigen is not known. The junction departs from the called germline gene at one end, perhaps through a read error.

The germline CDR1 and CDR2 sequences are SSHAT and FNYEAQ (reference sequence). This CDR3 contains 13 residues. TCRdb's copy holds only in-frame clones and misses some; the assay was immunoSEQ multiplex PCR. There are 150,000 or so clones in the sample; roughly 90% occur only once, and more than 1.3% lies in the top ten. The specimen was peripheral blood, collected on day 0 of AZD1222 vaccination. The sequence came from an adult in good health. This chain joins TRBV7-7 and TRBJ2-7; 7 positions match TRBD2. The DNA for the CDR3 is TGTGCTAGCAGCTTAGGGGAGGGATACGAGCAGTACTTC. Amino acids: CASSLGEGYEQYF.